The next 17 T cell receptor beta chains were all read from a single sample in a study of control samples from healthy donors and cancer patients. The assay was immunoSEQ multiplex PCR, and TCRdb's table has in-frame clones only and misses some. The sample lists about 150,000 clones; 94% were seen once. Sequencing input: blood. The origin of the receptors is a woman aged 18 to 35 in good health.

The rearrangement joins TRBV2 to TRBJ2-2; D may match TRBD1 or TRBD2 (5 bases each). The length of the CDR3 is 15 residues. V was shortened by 6 bases and J by 3 bases, with 14 bases between the two germline ends. Germline-derived CDR1 and CDR2 are SNHLY and FYNNEI. In nucleotides, the CDR3 is TGTGCCAGCAGATCGTCCGGGACCGACACCGGGGAGCTGTTTTTT. Translation gives CASRSSGTDTGELFF.

This clone was recorded many times. This chain connects TRBV6-4 to TRBJ2-3; D is ambiguous. CDR3 size: 16 residues. Trimming pared 3 bases from V and 2 bases from J, leaving 15 bases between. CDR1 and CDR2 (germline): MRHNA, SNTAGT. CDR3 in amino acids: CASSEGDSPATDTQYF. Here the CDR3 DNA reads TGTGCCAGCAGTGAGGGCGACTCTCCGGCCACAGATACGCAGTATTTT.

The CDR3: CASRKAGARTDTQYF. Here the CDR3 DNA reads TGTGCCAGCAGAAAAGCGGGAGCCAGGACAGATACGCAGTATTTT. V and J are TRBV27 and TRBJ2-3, with 8 bases aligning to TRBD2. Germline V gives CDR1 MNHEY, CDR2 SMNVEV (reference sequence). V was clipped by 6 bases and J by 3 bases; unmatched bases: 8. The CDR3 is made up of 15 amino acids.

The chain carries TRBV13 and TRBJ1-3, with no clear D. The CDR3 is 14 amino acids. In germline, CDR1 is PRHDT, CDR2 FYEKMQ (reference sequence). V shed 5 bases and J shed 4 bases, with 12 bases lying between them. CDR3 in DNA: TGTGCCAGCAGCCCCGGGCCCTCCGGAAACACCATATATTTT. Translated, it gives CASSPGPSGNTIYF. The full variable domain, with the rest looked up from reference TRBV13 and TRBJ1-3, is AAGVIQSPRHLIKEKRETATLKCYPIPRHDTVYWYQQGPGQDPQFLISFYEKMQSDKGSIPDRFSAQQFSDYHSELNMSSLELGDSALYFCASSPGPSGNTIYFGEGSWLTVV.

The V gene is TRBV10-3, the J gene TRBJ1-2; unclear D gene. CDR1 is ENHRY, CDR2 SYGVKD, per germline. The length of the CDR3 is 13 residues. Between the trimmed V and J ends, which lost 5 bases and 8 bases, there was a span of 15 bases. The chain's CDR3 is CAISTQTGGGYTF. CDR3 in DNA: TGTGCCATCAGTACCCAGACTGGAGGAGGCTACACCTTC.

This clone has just one count. V and J are TRBV4-1 and TRBJ2-1, with TRBD2 matching over 8 bases. The germline V gene has CDR1 MGHRA and CDR2 YSYEKL. J gave up 0 bases and V 3 bases, and 10 bases lay outside the gene matches. The CDR3 covers 18 residues. The chain's CDR3 is CASSQTSGGRFSYNEQFF. DNA of the CDR3: TGCGCCAGCAGCCAGACCTCGGGCGGGAGGTTCTCCTACAATGAGCAGTTCTTC.

This sequence joins TRBV29-1 and TRBJ2-4; D is possibly TRBD1 or TRBD2 (6 bases each). CDR1 SQVTM and CDR2 ANQGSEA come from the germline V gene. V lost 0 bases and J 5 bases, leaving 14 bases between the germline ends. CDR3 length: 15 amino acids. The CDR3 reads CSVEEGSGEENIQYF. The CDR3 DNA reads TGCAGCGTTGAAGAAGGTTCAGGGGAGGAAAACATTCAGTACTTC.

The chain recombines TRBV10-3 with TRBJ2-7; 10 bases fit TRBD1. The CDR3 runs 14 residues. Germline values: CDR1 ENHRY, CDR2 SYGVKD. J lost 7 bases, V lost 7 bases, and 10 bases had no gene match. The CDR3 nucleotides are TGTGCCATCACGTCCTCGGGACAGGGGAGAGAGCAGTACTTC. Amino acid sequence: CAITSSGQGREQYF.

The genes are TRBV28 and TRBJ2-1; 9 bases agree with TRBD2. Per the germline V gene, CDR1 is MDHEN and CDR2 is SYDVKM. J gave up 3 bases and V 1 base, and 1 base lay outside the gene matches. The CDR3 loop spans 15 amino acids. The CDR3 spells CASSLYSGGYNEQFF. The CDR3 DNA reads TGTGCCAGCAGTTTATATAGCGGGGGCTACAATGAGCAGTTCTTC.

J is TRBJ2-2 and V is TRBV6-5, with TRBD1 matching 11 bases. CDR1 and CDR2 from the germline V gene are MNHEY and SVGAGI. The CDR3 runs to 13 residues. J gave up 6 bases and V 10 bases, and 4 bases lay outside the gene matches. CDR3 in DNA: TGTGCCATACAGGACAGGGGGCCCGGGGAGCTGTTTTTT. As protein: CAIQDRGPGELFF.

On this clone: This CDR3 is also generated by other DNA sequences in the sample. This chain links TRBV12-3 or TRBV12-4 with TRBJ1-1, with a tentative D call TRBD1 (5 bases). Trimming cost V 3 bases and J 5 bases, with 10 bases left between them. The CDR3 is 13 residues long. The CDR3 nucleotides are TGTGCCAGCAGTTTGGGCGGGGGTACTGAAGCTTTCTTT. Protein sequence: CASSLGGGTEAFF.

This chain uses TRBV11-1 with TRBJ2-5, with D hard to call. The CDR3 covers 14 residues. Germline values: CDR1 SGHAT, CDR2 FQDESV (reference sequence). The V end lost 2 bases, the J end lost 2 bases, and 9 bases lay between the germline ends. The CDR3 DNA reads as TGTGCCAGCAGCTTAATGCCTATTCAAGAGACCCAGTACTTC. This codes for CASSLMPIQETQYF.

The V and J genes are TRBV27 and TRBJ2-3; 12 bases agree with TRBD2. After removal of 5 bases from V and 7 bases from J, the junction contained 7 bases not matched to a gene. Germline V gene data show CDR1 as MNHEY and CDR2 as SMNVEV (reference sequence). This CDR3 spans 15 amino acids. CDR3 protein: CASSILAGGPHTQYF. CDR3 nucleotides: TGTGCCAGCAGTATCCTAGCGGGAGGGCCGCATACGCAGTATTTT.

CDR3 region: CASRDREWAPLHF. Here the CDR3 DNA reads TGTGCCAGTAGGGACAGGGAATGGGCGCCCCTCCACTTT. V is TRBV19 and J is TRBJ1-6; 8 nucleotides match TRBD1. CDR1 and CDR2 (germline): LNHDA, SQIVND (reference sequence). The CDR3 spans 13 residues. Trimming took 6 bases from V and 13 from J; bases not matched to a gene: 8.

The rearrangement links TRBV6-2 or TRBV6-3 to TRBJ1-5; 8 bases agree with TRBD1. Per the germline V gene, CDR1 is MNHEY and CDR2 is SVGEGT. The CDR3 consists of 16 residues. V trimming: 6 bases; J trimming: 14 bases; junction bases outside the gene matches: 21. The DNA of the CDR3 is TGTGCCAGCAGCCAAACCGAAACAAGCTTCAGGGGGCTTGAGCATTTT. This translates into CASSQTETSFRGLEHF.

The chain links TRBV5-6 to TRBJ2-2, with 8 bases fitting TRBD2. V lost 0 bases, J lost 1 base, and 5 bases stayed unmatched. The CDR3 totals 17 residues. Per the germline V gene, CDR1 is SGHDT and CDR2 is YYEEEE. CDR3 loop: CASSLVDSGMNTGELFF. CDR3 bases: TGTGCCAGCAGCTTGGTAGATAGCGGGATGAACACCGGGGAGCTGTTTTTT.

The chain employs TRBV14 and TRBJ2-3; no reliable D call. Trimming left V 4 bases short and J 9 bases short, with 8 bases between. The CDR3 loop spans 11 amino acids. CDR1 SGHDN and CDR2 FVKESK come from the germline V gene. The CDR3 here is CASSPGPTQYF. The CDR3, as DNA: TGTGCCAGCAGCCCGGGCCCCACGCAGTATTTT.